The clone carrying this TCR beta chain has just a few counts. No antigen is known for it. Donors ranged from 6 to 90 years old and were healthy Caucasians in Russia. Primers used in a second PCR of about 7 to 12 cycles were a sample-barcoded 5' primer and a J-beta primer mix. A 12-random-nucleotide template-switch adaptor tagged each cDNA molecule. The yield of each sample was at least 2.5 million CDR3-containing paired-end reads. TCRdb fed the 5' RACE reads into MiXCR, producing one record per CDR3 protein. This repertoire shows about 1.1 million distinct CDR3 sequences, around two fifths found once; its top ten account for around 14%. This sample is drawn from a study of blood T cells in healthy people across ages. Study-wide results and caveats: Age advanced and TCR beta diversity per million T cells fell, roughly linearly.

CDR3 length equals 15 residues. Germline V gene lookup returns CDR1 MNHEY and CDR2 SVGAGI. Trimming took 7 bases from V and 5 from J, leaving 15 bases between them. The sequenced material came from blood. This receptor was obtained from a man younger than 35 in good health. The V call is TRBV6-5, the J call TRBJ1-6; no firm D call. The CDR3 bases are TGTGCCAGCAAGCCCCGGGTGCAGGATAATTCACCCCTCCACTTT. This encodes CASKPRVQDNSPLHF.